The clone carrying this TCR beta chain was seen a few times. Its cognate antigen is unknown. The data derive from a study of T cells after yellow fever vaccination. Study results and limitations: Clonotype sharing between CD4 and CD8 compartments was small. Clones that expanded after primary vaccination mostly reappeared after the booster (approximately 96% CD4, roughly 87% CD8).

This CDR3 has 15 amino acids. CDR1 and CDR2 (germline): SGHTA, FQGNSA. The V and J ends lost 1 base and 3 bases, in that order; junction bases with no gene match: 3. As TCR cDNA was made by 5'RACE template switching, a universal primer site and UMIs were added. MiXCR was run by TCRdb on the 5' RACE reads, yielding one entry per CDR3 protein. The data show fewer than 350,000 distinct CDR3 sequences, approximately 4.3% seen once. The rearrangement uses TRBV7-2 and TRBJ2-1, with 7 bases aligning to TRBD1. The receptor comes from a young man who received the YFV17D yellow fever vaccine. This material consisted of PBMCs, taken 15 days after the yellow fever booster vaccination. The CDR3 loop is CASSLGTGVYNEQFF. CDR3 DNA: TGTGCCAGCAGCTTAGGAACAGGGGTCTACAATGAGCAGTTCTTC. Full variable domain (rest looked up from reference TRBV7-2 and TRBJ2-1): GAGVSQSPSNKVTEKGKDVELRCDPISGHTALYWYRQSLGQGLEFLIYFQGNSAPDKSGLPSDRFSAERTGGSVSTLTIQRTQQEDSAVYLCASSLGTGVYNEQFFGPGTRLTVL.